This T cell receptor beta chain was identified in a study of shared clonotypes between healthy human individuals. Some clones are missing from TCRdb's copy, which holds only in-frame ones; the method was immunoSEQ multiplex PCR. The sample lists roughly 2.5 million clones; roughly nine tenths were seen once. All donors were Caucasian adults living in Nashville, Tennessee. The clonotype comes from a man between 18 and 35 years old in good health. Sequenced sample: naive CD4+ T cells sorted from blood. Subset described: CD45RA+ positively selected.

The CDR3 region is CASSSDLGEQYF. CDR3 in DNA: TGCGCCAGCAGTTCCGATCTAGGGGAGCAGTACTTC. The rearrangement uses TRBV10-1 and TRBJ2-7; D not resolved. Trimming took 5 bases from V and 7 from J, leaving 12 bases between them. The CDR3 has 12 residues. Germline CDR1 WNHNN, CDR2 SYGVQD (reference sequence).